One sample yielded the 10 T cell receptor beta chains listed below, sequenced in a study of T-cell reconstitution after alpha-beta-depleted transplantation in children. The authors prepared the TCRbeta library with unique molecular identifiers. TCRdb redid the calling of the PCR reads with MiXCR, one entry per CDR3 protein. Counted here are roughly 200,000 distinct CDR3 sequences, roughly 6.6% occurring once; the ten biggest clones make up less than 7%. This specimen was PBMCs, taken before TCRalphabeta/CD19-depleted stem cell transplant. The receptors were sampled from a boy between 2 and 10 years old with acute lymphoblastic leukemia, due to receive a stem cell transplant.

J is TRBJ2-2 and V is TRBV7-2, with 7 nucleotides matching TRBD1. CDR3 length equals 15 residues. Germline V gene data show CDR1 as SGHTA and CDR2 as FQGNSA. V trimming: 5 bases; J trimming: 5 bases; junction bases outside the gene matches: 8. The CDR3 bases are TGTGCCAGCAGCCCAGACAGGGTTGATACCGGGGAGCTGTTTTTT. Translation: CASSPDRVDTGELFF. The entire variable domain, with the rest obtained from reference TRBV7-2 and TRBJ2-2, is as follows: GAGVSQSPSNKVTEKGKDVELRCDPISGHTALYWYRQSLGQGLEFLIYFQGNSAPDKSGLPSDRFSAERTGGSVSTLTIQRTQQEDSAVYLCASSPDRVDTGELFFGEGSRLTVL.

This clonotype was counted only a few times. This chain links TRBV18 with TRBJ1-2, with no clear D. The CDR3 runs to 15 residues. Germline values: CDR1 KGHSH, CDR2 LQKENI. The V gene lost 3 bases and the J gene lost 2 bases, with 13 bases spanning the gap. CDR3 in amino acids: CASSPSEGGNYGYTF. The CDR3 DNA sequence: TGTGCCAGCTCACCCTCGGAAGGTGGGAACTATGGCTACACCTTC.

This clonotype was detected ten times or more. The chain has TRBV24-1 and TRBJ2-2, with 8 bases aligning to TRBD2. Unmatched junction bases numbered 4, after V lost 7 bases and J lost 4 bases. CDR3 length equals 14 residues. In germline, CDR1 is KGHDR, CDR2 SFDVKD. CDR3 nucleotides: TGTGCCACCAGCTTTAGCGGGATCACCGGGGAGCTGTTTTTT. Translating it yields CATSFSGITGELFF.

This clonotype was counted at least ten times. CDR3 region: CSAPGLSAYNEQFF. DNA for the CDR3: TGCAGTGCTCCGGGACTATCGGCCTACAATGAGCAGTTCTTC. J is TRBJ2-1 and V is TRBV20-1, with 7 bases matching TRBD2. The germline V gene encodes CDR1 DFQATT and CDR2 SNEGSKA (reference sequence). Trimming at V came to 5 bases and at J to 2 bases, leaving 6 bases not matched to a gene. The CDR3 sequence is 14 residues long.

The CDR3 DNA reads TGTGCCAGCGGACTAGCGGGAGTCGGTGAGCAGTTCTTC. Residues: CASGLAGVGEQFF. This chain uses TRBV7-8 with TRBJ2-1; 13 bases map to TRBD2. There are 13 residues in the CDR3. Germline V gene lookup returns CDR1 SGHVS and CDR2 FQNEAQ. The ends lost 8 bases at V and 9 bases at J; junction bases unmatched: 4.

This clonotype was recorded at least ten times. The chain is built from TRBV28 and TRBJ1-1, with unresolved D. Germline CDR1 and CDR2: MDHEN and SYDVKM. The length of the CDR3 is 13 residues. V lost 5 bases and J lost 8, with 15 bases in between. Here the CDR3 reads CASSLGGYDEAFF. In DNA, the CDR3 is TGTGCCAGCAGTCTGGGCGGGTATGACGAAGCTTTCTTT.

This clonotype was picked up many times. The chain uses TRBV5-1 and TRBJ1-6; TRBD1 matches 7 bases. There are 15 residues in the CDR3. Losses at the gene ends were 0 bases for V and 7 bases for J; bases not matched to a gene: 4. The germline CDR1 and CDR2 sequences are SGHRS and YFSETQ. CDR3 loop: CASSLGSGGNSPLHF. DNA of the CDR3: TGCGCCAGCAGCTTGGGGTCAGGGGGGAATTCACCCCTCCACTTT.

In its sample, this clonotype was seen many times. The V gene is TRBV6-2 or TRBV6-3, the J gene TRBJ2-3; 9 bases line up with TRBD1. The CDR3 consists of 17 residues. V lost 7 bases, J lost 3 bases, and 14 bases stayed unmatched. Germline values: CDR1 MNHEY, CDR2 SVGEGT. The DNA of the CDR3 is TGTGCCAGCACCACGATCTACCGGACAGGGGATACAGATACGCAGTATTTT. Protein: CASTTIYRTGDTDTQYF.

This clonotype was counted ten times or more. The CDR3 DNA follows: TGCAGTGCTAGAGTCGGAGTAGCCGCCAAAAACATTCAGTACTTC. Protein: CSARVGVAAKNIQYF. The chain recombines TRBV20-1 with TRBJ2-4, with D unclear. Germline V CDR1 and CDR2: DFQATT, SNEGSKA (reference sequence). The CDR3 is 15 amino acids. V was shortened by 1 base and J by 1 base, with 11 bases between the two germline ends.

This clonotype was observed many times. The rearrangement links TRBV3-1 to TRBJ2-1; D gene uncertain. The CDR3 runs 16 residues. The germline CDR1 and CDR2 sequences are LGHDT and YNNKEL (reference sequence). Trimming took 0 bases from V and 6 from J, leaving 15 bases between them. The CDR3 nucleotides are TGTGCCAGCAGCCAAGATCAGGAAAAACCACTCAATGAGCAGTTCTTC. Protein product: CASSQDQEKPLNEQFF.